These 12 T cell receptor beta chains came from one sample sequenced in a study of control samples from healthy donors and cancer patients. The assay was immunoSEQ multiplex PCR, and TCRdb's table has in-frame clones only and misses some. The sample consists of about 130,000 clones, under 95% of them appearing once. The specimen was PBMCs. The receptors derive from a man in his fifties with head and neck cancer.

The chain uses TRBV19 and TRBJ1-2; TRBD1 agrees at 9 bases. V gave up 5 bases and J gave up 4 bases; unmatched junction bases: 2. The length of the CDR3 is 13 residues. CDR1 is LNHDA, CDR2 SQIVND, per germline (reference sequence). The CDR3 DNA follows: TGTGCCAGTAGTGAGACAGGGGGCTATGGCTACACCTTC. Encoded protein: CASSETGGYGYTF.

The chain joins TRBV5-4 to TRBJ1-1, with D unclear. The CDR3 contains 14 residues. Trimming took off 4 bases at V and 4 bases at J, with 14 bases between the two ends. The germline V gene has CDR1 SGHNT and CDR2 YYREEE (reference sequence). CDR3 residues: CASSLEVLGTEAFF. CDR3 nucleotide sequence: TGTGCCAGCAGCCTCGAGGTCCTTGGCACTGAAGCTTTCTTT.

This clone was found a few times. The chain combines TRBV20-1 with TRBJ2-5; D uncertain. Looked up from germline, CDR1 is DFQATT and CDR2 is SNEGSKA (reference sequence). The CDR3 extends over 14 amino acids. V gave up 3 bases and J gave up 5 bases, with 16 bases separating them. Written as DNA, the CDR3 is TGCAGTGCTAGTAGGACCCCGAGGATCGAGACCCAGTACTTC. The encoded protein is CSASRTPRIETQYF.

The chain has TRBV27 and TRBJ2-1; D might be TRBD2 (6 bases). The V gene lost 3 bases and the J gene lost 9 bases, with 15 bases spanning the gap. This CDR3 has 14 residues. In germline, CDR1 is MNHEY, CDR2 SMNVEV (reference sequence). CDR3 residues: CASSFSGGWSEQFF. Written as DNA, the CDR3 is TGTGCCAGCAGTTTTTCCGGAGGGTGGTCTGAGCAGTTCTTC.

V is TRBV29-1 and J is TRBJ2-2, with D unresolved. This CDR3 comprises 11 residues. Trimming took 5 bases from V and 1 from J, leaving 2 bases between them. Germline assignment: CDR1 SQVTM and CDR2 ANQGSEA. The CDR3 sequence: CSVQNTGELFF. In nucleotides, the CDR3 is TGCAGCGTTCAGAACACCGGGGAGCTGTTTTTT.

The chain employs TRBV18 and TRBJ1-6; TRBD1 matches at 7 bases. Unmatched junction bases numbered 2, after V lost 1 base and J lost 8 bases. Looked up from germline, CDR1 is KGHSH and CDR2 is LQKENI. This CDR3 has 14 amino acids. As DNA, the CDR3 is TGTGCCAGCTCACCACGCAGGGGGGATTCACCCCTCCACTTT. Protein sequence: CASSPRRGDSPLHF. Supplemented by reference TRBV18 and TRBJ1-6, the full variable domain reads NAGVMQNPRHLVRRRGQEARLRCSPMKGHSHVYWYRQLPEEGLKFMVYLQKENIIDESGMPKERFSAEFPKEGPSILRIQQVVRGDSAAYFCASSPRRGDSPLHFGNGTRLTVT.

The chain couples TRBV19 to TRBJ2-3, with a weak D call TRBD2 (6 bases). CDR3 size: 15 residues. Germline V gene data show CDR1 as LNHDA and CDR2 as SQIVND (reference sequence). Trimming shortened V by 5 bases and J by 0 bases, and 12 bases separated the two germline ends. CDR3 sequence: CASSGDGRSTDTQYF. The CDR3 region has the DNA TGTGCCAGTAGTGGTGACGGGAGAAGCACAGATACGCAGTATTTT.

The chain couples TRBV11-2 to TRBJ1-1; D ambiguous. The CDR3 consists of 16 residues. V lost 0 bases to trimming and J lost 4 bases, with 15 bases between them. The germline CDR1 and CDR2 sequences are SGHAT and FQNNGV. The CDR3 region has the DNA TGTGCCAGCAGCTTAGATAATAGGCTTGGAAGCACTGAAGCTTTCTTT. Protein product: CASSLDNRLGSTEAFF. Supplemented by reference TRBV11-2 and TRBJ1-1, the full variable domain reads EAGVAQSPRYKIIEKRQSVAFWCNPISGHATLYWYQQILGQGPKLLIQFQNNGVVDDSQLPKDRFSAERLKGVDSTLKIQPAKLEDSAVYLCASSLDNRLGSTEAFFGQGTRLTVV.

CDR3 coding DNA: TGTGCCAGCTCATTATCACAGGGTCTGAACTCTGGAAACACCATATATTTT. It specifies CASSLSQGLNSGNTIYF. The chain employs TRBV18 and TRBJ1-3, with a weak D call TRBD1 (6 bases). This CDR3 comprises 17 residues. V dropped 5 bases and J dropped 0 bases, with 17 bases sitting between them. Germline V gene lookup returns CDR1 KGHSH and CDR2 LQKENI.

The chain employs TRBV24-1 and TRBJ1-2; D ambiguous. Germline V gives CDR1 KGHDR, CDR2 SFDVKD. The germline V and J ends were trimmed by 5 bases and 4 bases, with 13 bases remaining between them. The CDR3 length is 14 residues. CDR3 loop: CATSVSQLSYGYTF. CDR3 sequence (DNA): TGTGCCACCAGTGTTTCACAACTAAGCTATGGCTACACCTTC.

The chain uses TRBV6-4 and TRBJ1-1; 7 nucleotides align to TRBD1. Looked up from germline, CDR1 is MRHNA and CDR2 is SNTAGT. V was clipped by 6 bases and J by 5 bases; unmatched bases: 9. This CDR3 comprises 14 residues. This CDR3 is CASRVQGSATEAFF. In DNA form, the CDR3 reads TGTGCCAGCAGGGTACAGGGGAGTGCGACTGAAGCTTTCTTT.

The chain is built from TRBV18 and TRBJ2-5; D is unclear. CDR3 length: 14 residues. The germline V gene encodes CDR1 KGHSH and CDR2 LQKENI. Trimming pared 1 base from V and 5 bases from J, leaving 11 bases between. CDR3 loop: CASSPRWGSETQYF. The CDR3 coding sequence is TGTGCCAGCTCACCACGGTGGGGTTCGGAGACCCAGTACTTC.